Presented here are 31 T cell receptor beta chains from one specimen sequenced in a study of control samples from healthy donors and cancer patients. Sequenced by immunoSEQ multiplex PCR; TCRdb stores in-frame clones only, minus some. The data contain 150,000 to 200,000 clones, roughly 89% of them singletons. Specimen: blood. These receptors originate from a man aged 25 to 40 in good health.

The chain combines TRBV6-2 or TRBV6-3 with TRBJ2-3; TRBD1 or TRBD2 may be the D gene (5 bases each). CDR1 and CDR2 from the germline V gene are MNHEY and SVGEGT. CDR3 length equals 14 residues. The V gene lost 2 bases and the J gene lost 10 bases, with 16 bases spanning the gap. The CDR3 sequence is CASSYGTLGMAQYF. The CDR3 bases are TGTGCCAGCAGTTACGGGACGCTCGGTATGGCGCAGTATTTT.

This clone showed up just once. V gene TRBV5-1 combines with J gene TRBJ1-2; TRBD1 is a possible D gene (5 bases). Trimming pared 1 base from V and 6 bases from J, leaving 16 bases between. The CDR3 runs to 15 residues. Germline V gives CDR1 SGHRS, CDR2 YFSETQ. The CDR3 nucleotides read TGCGCCAGCAGCTTGTCGGGGCGGGATTCGGATGGCTACACCTTC. Protein sequence: CASSLSGRDSDGYTF.

The V call is TRBV5-8, the J call TRBJ2-2; 7 bases line up with TRBD1. CDR1 is SGHTS and CDR2 is YDEGEE in the germline V gene. The CDR3 runs to 15 residues. The V and J ends lost 5 bases and 1 base, in that order; junction bases with no gene match: 5. The CDR3 coding sequence is TGTGCCAGCAGACTGACAGGGCTGAACACCGGGGAGCTGTTTTTT. Its protein is CASRLTGLNTGELFF.

The chain employs TRBV25-1 and TRBJ2-5; 7 bases map to TRBD2. The V gene's germline CDR1 is MGHDK and CDR2 SYGVNS. V shed 6 bases, J shed 4 bases, and the junction held 11 bases outside the gene matches. CDR3 size: 15 residues. CDR3 loop: CASRMGGTTLETQYF. The CDR3 DNA sequence: TGTGCCAGCAGGATGGGCGGGACTACGTTAGAGACCCAGTACTTC.

V is TRBV29-1 and J is TRBJ2-1, with 7 nucleotides matching TRBD2. From germline, CDR1 is SQVTM and CDR2 ANQGSEA. V dropped 2 bases and J dropped 4; count of bases not matched to a gene: 8. There are 15 residues in the CDR3. CDR3 protein: CSVERGSGKYNEQFF. Here the CDR3 DNA reads TGCAGCGTTGAAAGGGGCAGCGGGAAGTACAATGAGCAGTTCTTC.

The chain links TRBV3-1 (or the pseudogene TRBV3-2) to TRBJ2-7; TRBD2 matches at 9 bases. The CDR3 spans 16 residues. Germline V gene data show CDR1 as LGHDT and CDR2 as YNNKEL (reference sequence). V dropped 3 bases and J dropped 0; count of bases not matched to a gene: 6. CDR3: CASSQRGLAGSYEQYF. DNA of the CDR3: TGTGCCAGCAGCCAGAGGGGACTAGCTGGCTCCTACGAGCAGTACTTC.

The V call is TRBV6-1, the J call TRBJ2-7; D is unresolved. Trimming took 2 bases from V and 2 from J, leaving 22 bases between them. This CDR3 spans 18 amino acids. CDR1 is MNHNS, CDR2 SASEGT, per germline. CDR3 amino acids: CASSEPAELRSVTYEQYF. The CDR3 nucleotides are TGTGCCAGCAGTGAACCTGCTGAGTTACGGAGCGTTACCTACGAGCAGTACTTC.

V is TRBV5-4 and J is TRBJ1-1, with D perhaps matching TRBD1 (5 bases). CDR1 and CDR2 from the germline V gene are SGHNT and YYREEE (reference sequence). CDR3 length: 11 residues. Trimming removed 5 bases from V and 3 bases from J, with 5 bases in between. CDR3 nucleotides: TGTGCCAGCAGACAGGACACTGAAGCTTTCTTT. Translating gives CASRQDTEAFF.

The V and J genes are TRBV6-5 and TRBJ1-1; no clear D. This CDR3 is built from 14 residues. The germline V gene encodes CDR1 MNHEY and CDR2 SVGAGI. Trimming took off 4 bases at V and 1 base at J, with 10 bases between the two ends. The CDR3 region is CASSSRQANTEAFF. The DNA for the CDR3 is TGTGCCAGCAGTTCCCGCCAGGCGAACACTGAAGCTTTCTTT.

The chain carries TRBV7-8 and TRBJ1-3; D not certain. V was shortened by 5 bases and J by 8 bases, with 13 bases between the two germline ends. Per the germline V gene, CDR1 is SGHVS and CDR2 is FQNEAQ. The CDR3 loop spans 13 amino acids. In DNA form, the CDR3 reads TGTGCCAGCAGCCCCTCCCCGAGAGACACCATATATTTT. Its translation is CASSPSPRDTIYF.

The chain joins TRBV7-2 to TRBJ2-5; TRBD1 aligns across 9 bases. Germline V gives CDR1 SGHTA, CDR2 FQGNSA. V lost 2 bases and J lost 6; bases outside the gene matches: 7. The CDR3 is 15 amino acids. The CDR3 sequence is CASSLTGGPRQTQYF. The CDR3 DNA is TGTGCCAGCAGCTTAACAGGGGGCCCAAGACAGACCCAGTACTTC.

The chain recombines TRBV24-1 with TRBJ2-5, with TRBD1 matching 7 bases. This CDR3 has 12 residues. With V trimmed by 8 bases and J by 5 bases, 4 bases remained unmatched. Germline lookup yields CDR1 KGHDR and CDR2 SFDVKD. The DNA of the CDR3 is TGTGCCACCAAGGACAGGTCTGAGACCCAGTACTTC. Translating it yields CATKDRSETQYF.

The chain recombines TRBV2 with TRBJ2-7, with a weak D call TRBD1 (6 bases). V was cut by 7 bases and J by 3 bases, with 22 bases left in between. The CDR3 sequence is 16 residues long. Germline CDR1 SNHLY, CDR2 FYNNEI. CDR3 nucleotides: TGTGCCAGCACCCCCAGGGCCCGGGACACCCTCTACGAGCAGTACTTC. Its translation: CASTPRARDTLYEQYF.

CDR3 in amino acids: CASSLGGVSSYEQYF. Here the CDR3 DNA reads TGTGCCAGCAGCTTGGGGGGCGTGAGCTCCTACGAGCAGTACTTC. V and J are TRBV5-4 and TRBJ2-7; the D gene is possibly TRBD1 (5 bases). Trimming stripped 0 bases from V and 0 bases from J, with 10 bases between. The CDR3 is 15 residues long. From germline, CDR1 is SGHNT and CDR2 YYREEE (reference sequence).

The rearrangement uses TRBV3-1 (or the pseudogene TRBV3-2) and TRBJ2-7; 8 bases fit TRBD2. The junction had 6 bases not matched to a gene; V was cut back by 3 bases and J by 2 bases. The length of the CDR3 is 15 residues. Germline V lookup: CDR1 LGHDT, CDR2 YNNKEL (reference sequence). The CDR3 loop is CASSQGLGPAYEQYF. The CDR3 DNA reads as TGTGCCAGCAGCCAGGGACTAGGACCCGCCTACGAGCAGTACTTC.

V is TRBV7-9 and J is TRBJ2-7; D gene ambiguous. This CDR3 comprises 16 residues. Germline V gene lookup returns CDR1 SEHNR and CDR2 FQNEAQ (reference sequence). V lost 4 bases, J lost 2 bases, and 18 bases lay in between. Written as DNA, the CDR3 is TGTGCCAGCAGCTCACCTAGAACAACAAATCCCTACGAGCAGTACTTC. As protein: CASSSPRTTNPYEQYF.

The rearrangement links TRBV5-1 to TRBJ1-1; no clear D gene. CDR3 length: 14 amino acids. CDR1 is SGHRS, CDR2 YFSETQ, per germline. Trimming removed 4 bases from V and 5 bases from J, with 15 bases in between. The CDR3 region is CASSPQTGGTEAFF. CDR3 sequence (DNA): TGCGCCAGCAGCCCCCAGACGGGTGGGACTGAAGCTTTCTTT.

This chain joins TRBV29-1 and TRBJ2-1, with 8 bases lining up with TRBD1. CDR1 and CDR2 from the germline V gene are SQVTM and ANQGSEA. V was clipped by 0 bases and J by 10 bases; unmatched bases: 8. The CDR3 runs to 14 residues. CDR3 sequence reads: CSVEDRGLLWEQFF. DNA of the CDR3: TGCAGCGTTGAAGACAGGGGGCTTCTATGGGAGCAGTTCTTC.

The gene calls are TRBV6-6 and TRBJ2-7; D may match TRBD1 or TRBD2 (5 bases each). Per germline, CDR1 MNHNY and CDR2 SVGAGI (reference sequence). The CDR3 has 13 residues. Trimming shortened V by 2 bases and J by 2 bases, and 7 bases separated the two germline ends. The CDR3 region is CASSYTGPYEQYF. For the CDR3, the DNA is TGTGCCAGCAGTTACACGGGGCCCTACGAGCAGTACTTC.

The chain carries TRBV7-9 and TRBJ2-5; D is unresolved. V was trimmed by 3 bases and J by 5 bases, leaving 13 bases between them. The germline CDR1 and CDR2 sequences are SEHNR and FQNEAQ (reference sequence). CDR3 length: 14 amino acids. As DNA, the CDR3 is TGTGCCAGCAGCTTCTCTACCAATGCGGAGACCCAGTACTTC. Translated: CASSFSTNAETQYF. The full variable domain, its missing parts supplied by reference TRBV7-9 and TRBJ2-5, is DTGVSQNPRHKITKRGQNVTFRCDPISEHNRLYWYRQTLGQGPEFLTYFQNEAQLEKSRLLSDRFSAERPKGSFSTLEIQRTEQGDSAMYLCASSFSTNAETQYFGPGTRLLVL.

The chain links TRBV29-1 to TRBJ2-1, with D unclear. CDR1 and CDR2 (germline): SQVTM, ANQGSEA. The CDR3 sequence is 13 residues long. V lost 4 bases to trimming and J lost 4 bases, with 11 bases between them. The chain's CDR3 is CSVVQSSYNEQFF. In nucleotides, the CDR3 is TGCAGCGTTGTTCAGTCAAGTTACAATGAGCAGTTCTTC.

The rearrangement uses TRBV12-3 or TRBV12-4 and TRBJ1-5; D is uncertain. V gave up 6 bases and J gave up 11 bases, with 14 bases separating them. The CDR3 extends over 12 amino acids. This CDR3 reads CASSSPHLTQHF. DNA for the CDR3: TGTGCCAGCAGCTCCCCCCACCTAACCCAGCATTTT.

The chain uses TRBV30 and TRBJ2-1; D may match TRBD1 or TRBD2 (6 bases each). Germline CDR1 is GTSNPN and CDR2 is SVGIG (reference sequence). The V end was cut by 0 bases, the J end by 3 bases, with 9 bases between. The CDR3 loop spans 14 amino acids. For the CDR3, the DNA is TGTGCCTGGAGTGTAGGGGGGAGCTACAATGAGCAGTTCTTC. This encodes CAWSVGGSYNEQFF.

The genes are TRBV11-3 and TRBJ1-6; D remains ambiguous. The CDR3 loop spans 13 amino acids. Germline V CDR1 and CDR2: SGHNT, YENEEA. Trimming took off 3 bases at V and 8 bases at J, with 8 bases between the two ends. The CDR3 loop reads CASSLSDDSPLHF. The CDR3 nucleotides are TGTGCCAGCAGCTTGAGCGATGATTCACCCCTCCACTTT.

The gene calls are TRBV27 and TRBJ1-5; D call uncertain. Germline V CDR1 and CDR2: MNHEY, SMNVEV (reference sequence). The CDR3 loop spans 15 amino acids. V was pared by 6 bases and J by 3 bases, with 15 bases between. CDR3 loop: CASSLRGSLNQPQHF. CDR3 DNA: TGTGCCAGCAGCTTGCGGGGATCCCTCAATCAGCCCCAGCATTTT.

The rearrangement links TRBV13 to TRBJ2-1, with D unclear. This CDR3 region has 12 residues. The ends were cut back, 4 bases at V and 12 bases at J, with 13 bases in the middle. The germline CDR1 and CDR2 sequences are PRHDT and FYEKMQ (reference sequence). The CDR3 DNA reads TGTGCCAGCAGCTCAACGTGGGGTGTGCAGTTCTTC. Encoded protein: CASSSTWGVQFF.

This chain joins TRBV11-2 and TRBJ2-1; D gene uncertain. Germline loops: CDR1 SGHAT, CDR2 FQNNGV. The CDR3 extends over 11 amino acids. Trimming took 1 base from V and 9 from J, leaving 4 bases between them. CDR3 in amino acids: CASSLGSEQFF. CDR3 nucleotides: TGTGCCAGCAGCTTAGGAAGTGAGCAGTTCTTC. Complete variable domain (other parts from reference TRBV11-2 and TRBJ2-1): EAGVAQSPRYKIIEKRQSVAFWCNPISGHATLYWYQQILGQGPKLLIQFQNNGVVDDSQLPKDRFSAERLKGVDSTLKIQPAKLEDSAVYLCASSLGSEQFFGPGTRLTVL.

V is TRBV5-1 and J is TRBJ2-1, with D unresolved. Germline loops: CDR1 SGHRS, CDR2 YFSETQ. This CDR3 comprises 12 residues. The V end lost 1 base, the J end lost 6 bases, and 5 bases lay between the germline ends. As DNA, the CDR3 is TGCGCCAGCAGCTTGAATTCCAATGAGCAGTTCTTC. Translating gives CASSLNSNEQFF.

This clone was detected many times. The chain couples TRBV4-3 to TRBJ2-7, with TRBD2 matching over 9 bases. V lost 0 bases to trimming and J lost 4 bases; unmatched junction nucleotides: 7. From germline, CDR1 is LGHNA and CDR2 YSLEER. The CDR3 has 16 residues. The CDR3 DNA follows: TGCGCCAGCAGCCAAGATCGGAGCGGGAGGTTTTACGAGCAGTACTTC. This sequence encodes CASSQDRSGRFYEQYF.

The chain combines TRBV6-5 with TRBJ1-1; D gene uncertain. This CDR3 contains 14 residues. V was cut by 2 bases and J by 1 base, with 8 bases left in between. The germline CDR1 and CDR2 sequences are MNHEY and SVGAGI. CDR3 nucleotide sequence: TGTGCCAGCAGTTACAAGGCGGGGAACACTGAAGCTTTCTTT. Encoded protein: CASSYKAGNTEAFF.

The gene calls are TRBV19 and TRBJ1-2; D is perhaps TRBD1 (6 bases). The CDR3 loop spans 14 amino acids. Trimming removed 4 bases from V and 1 base from J, with 10 bases in between. Germline loops: CDR1 LNHDA, CDR2 SQIVND (reference sequence). The CDR3 spells CASSTTGNNYGYTF. The CDR3 region has the DNA TGTGCCAGTAGTACCACAGGGAATAACTATGGCTACACCTTC.